The rows below give T cell receptor beta chains drawn from one sample of a study of blood T cell repertoires in COVID-19. TCRdb's copy holds only in-frame clones and misses some; the assay was immunoSEQ multiplex PCR. The sample contains approximately 37,000 clones, over 80% of which appear only once. Sequenced: peripheral blood. The source is a woman aged 70-85 years with acute or convalescent COVID-19. The CDR3 runs from the conserved cysteine through the conserved F or W.

>TRBV6-5|TRBJ1-5
CASRTPTGGRQPQHF
>TRBV24-1|TRBJ1-1
CATSDLTGMPFF
>TRBV10-3|TRBJ2-1
CAITRGFPPDNEQFF
>TRBV6-6|TRBJ1-6
CASRPDLEGNSPLHF
>TRBV4-3|TRBJ2-1
CASSHLNREQFF
>TRBV4-1|TRBJ2-1
CASSQDGVLRTGLYNEQFF
>TRBV24-1|TRBJ1-2
CATSDADRPNYGYTF
>TRBV2|TRBJ2-5
CASIPGASGETQYF
>TRBV7-6|TRBJ1-1
CASSKGVNTEAFF
>TRBV27|TRBJ2-2
CASRRRGNGELFF
>TRBV7-2|TRBJ1-3
CASSLARLEGNTIYF
>TRBV19|TRBJ1-3
CASMLGWQGLNTIYF
>TRBV3-1/TRBV3-2|TRBJ2-3
CASSQETTGNTDTQYF
>TRBV6-2/TRBV6-3|TRBJ2-3
CASSSGLAVDTQYF
>TRBV14|TRBJ2-1
CASSQATSGANEQFF
>TRBV5-5|TRBJ1-1
CASSLSQGDTEAFF
>TRBV5-1|TRBJ2-5
CASSLALDRAETQYF
>TRBV3-1/TRBV3-2|TRBJ2-3
CASSPEARSTDTQYF
>TRBV6-1|TRBJ1-2
CASSELGRGNYGYTF
>TRBV10-3|TRBJ2-3
CASRTSGGHNTDTQYF
>TRBV19|TRBJ1-5
CASSKEGGRAGNQPQHF
>TRBV7-2|TRBJ2-4
CASSSSNIQYF
>TRBV10-2|TRBJ1-5
CASSAGQEVLPQHF
>TRBV7-6|TRBJ2-1
CASSQTSGRTNEQFF
>TRBV12-3/TRBV12-4|TRBJ1-2
CASSLRPGDGYTF
>TRBV10-2|TRBJ1-6
CASSDGGTYNSPLHF
>TRBV12-5|TRBJ2-5
CASGFSGLAGTQETQYF
>TRBV6-6|TRBJ1-1
CASTGDSNEAFF
>TRBV5-1|TRBJ2-1
CASSLIQREQGEQFF
>TRBV7-2|TRBJ2-3
CASSSLYRGTDTQYF
>TRBV6-6|TRBJ1-2
CASSFDSLYGYTF
>TRBV12-5|TRBJ2-3
CASGPGLDTQYF
>TRBV7-8|TRBJ1-3
CASSQTRARNTIYF
>TRBV18|TRBJ1-4
CASSPRQGDVEKLFF
>TRBV24-1|TRBJ1-2
CATSDSDRGGYGYTF
>TRBV20-1|TRBJ2-1
CSASAEIFGGTEQFF
>TRBV7-2|TRBJ1-5
CASSWQYSNQPQHF
>TRBV14|TRBJ1-1
CASRDRGNTEAFF
>TRBV19|TRBJ2-1
CASSSGLAINEQFF
>TRBV20-1|TRBJ1-1
CSAIHIEAFF
>TRBV12-5|TRBJ2-5
CASGLASGGAETQYF
>TRBV27|TRBJ1-1
CASSSRGTEAFF
>TRBV2|TRBJ2-5
CASSAWTGDQETQYF
>TRBV11-2|TRBJ2-1
CASSLPGQGANEQFF
>TRBV6-2/TRBV6-3|TRBJ1-1
CASSLTGLAAEAFF
>TRBV6-4|TRBJ2-3
CASSASGGAADTQYF
>TRBV25-1|TRBJ2-1
CASSDLVRTHDEQFF
>TRBV11-2|TRBJ1-1
CASSPGQNTEAFF
>TRBV6-5|TRBJ2-5
CASSYVAGGRETQYF
>TRBV27|TRBJ2-5
CASSLREGMETQYF
>TRBV5-1|TRBJ1-1
CASSAQPGDTEAFF
>TRBV25-1|TRBJ1-4
CASSPYRATNEKLFF
>TRBV7-2|TRBJ2-5
CASSFGGGLGEETQYF
>TRBV10-3|TRBJ2-3
CAISELSGVGTDTQYF
>TRBV5-1|TRBJ1-1
CASSLAGVIGTEAFF
>TRBV27|TRBJ2-1
CASSPTSGGTSSYNEQFF
>TRBV12-3/TRBV12-4|TRBJ2-5
CASRLTGRETQYF
>TRBV6-1|TRBJ2-3
CASSEPGSLTDTQYF